These 8 T cell receptor beta chains came from one sample sequenced in a study of cytomegalovirus exposure and HLA in healthy donors (dated by TCRdb to about 2017). Library construction relied on the immunoSEQ multiplex PCR assay. The multiplex PCR relied on a mix of 60 forward primers for TCR Vbeta segments and 13 reverse primers for TCR Jbeta segments. Here the immuneACCESS table is served through TCRdb, limited to in-frame sequences with V and J called. Missing clones are a known gap in these copies; in checked studies unresolved V genes cover under half, and the rest lacks a known reason. The sample table on file contains tens of thousands of clones. The ten top clones hold approximately 1.7% of the sample. Sequenced input: PBMCs. These receptors came from a woman aged 25 to 45 in good health and CMV-seronegative.

The chain carries TRBV18 and TRBJ2-1; D uncertain. CDR1 is KGHSH, CDR2 LQKENI, per germline. The CDR3 has 11 residues. Between the trimmed V and J ends, which lost 3 bases and 10 bases, there was a span of 7 bases. CDR3 DNA sequence: TGTGCCAGCTCACCGTTTCCGGAGCAGTTCTTC. It yields the protein CASSPFPEQFF.

The chain uses TRBV29-1 and TRBJ1-5; D is undetermined. Germline CDR1 reads SQVTM; CDR2 reads ANQGSEA. V dropped 7 bases and J dropped 0 bases, with 13 bases sitting between them. The CDR3 consists of 14 residues. CDR3 DNA sequence: TGCAGCGCCCGGTTGGGAGATAGCAATCAGCCCCAGCATTTT. It translates to CSARLGDSNQPQHF.

The V gene is TRBV29-1, the J gene TRBJ1-2, with TRBD1 as a possible D gene (5 bases). V dropped 4 bases and J dropped 7 bases, with 16 bases sitting between them. The CDR3 has 13 amino acids. Germline values: CDR1 SQVTM, CDR2 ANQGSEA. The CDR3 sequence: CSVGGRAVGGYTF. The CDR3 DNA sequence: TGCAGCGTTGGCGGCAGGGCAGTGGGTGGCTACACCTTC.

The chain joins TRBV25-1 to TRBJ1-4; D not resolved. This CDR3 has 14 amino acids. Trimming left V 3 bases short and J 5 bases short, with 10 bases between. Germline assignment: CDR1 MGHDK and CDR2 SYGVNS. The CDR3 bases are TGTGCCAGCAGTGATGGCAGGTTGAATGAAAAACTGTTTTTT. Amino acid sequence: CASSDGRLNEKLFF.

The chain joins TRBV5-1 to TRBJ1-1; D not resolved. Trimming shortened V by 2 bases and J by 6 bases, and 11 bases separated the two germline ends. The CDR3 runs to 13 residues. The germline V gene has CDR1 SGHRS and CDR2 YFSETQ. CDR3 sequence reads: CASSFRVAAEAFF. DNA for the CDR3: TGCGCCAGCAGCTTTCGCGTCGCGGCTGAAGCTTTCTTT.

The J gene is TRBJ1-2, the V gene TRBV9, with a tentative D call TRBD1 (6 bases). This CDR3 has 13 residues. Germline CDR1 SGDLS, CDR2 YYNGEE. Trimming left V 4 bases short and J 8 bases short, with 15 bases between. The CDR3 reads CASSPGEGPGYTF. The CDR3 DNA reads TGTGCCAGCAGCCCAGGGGAGGGGCCAGGCTACACCTTC.

V is TRBV9 and J is TRBJ1-2, with D maybe TRBD1 (5 bases). Trimming pared 4 bases from V and 8 bases from J, leaving 18 bases between. Looked up from germline, CDR1 is SGDLS and CDR2 is YYNGEE. The CDR3 runs to 14 residues. DNA for the CDR3: TGTGCCAGCAGCTCCAATAAGTGGACAAGCGGCTACACCTTC. This codes for CASSSNKWTSGYTF.

Notes on this clone: Other nucleotide sequences from this sample produce the same CDR3. The rearrangement links TRBV7-2 to TRBJ2-7; the D gene is possibly TRBD1 (6 bases). V was shortened by 5 bases and J by 3 bases, with 8 bases between the two germline ends. This CDR3 is built from 12 residues. Germline CDR1 and CDR2: SGHTA and FQGNSA. This chain's CDR3 is CASSLRGYEQYF. The CDR3 nucleotides read TGTGCCAGCAGCCTCAGGGGCTACGAGCAGTACTTC.